A single sample gave rise to the 23 T cell receptor beta chains below, sequenced in a study of beta chain features in type 1 diabetes. Whole-study findings and limits: TCRB CDR3s from Type 1 diabetes patients were moderately but significantly shorter in all four CD4+ subsets.

The entirety of the isolated RNA underwent reverse transcription, so expressed TCRB transcripts were sequenced. Only in-frame clones appear in the TCRdb table, and some are missing; sequencing was by immunoSEQ multiplex PCR. The repertoire holds under 400,000 clones, around 12% seen once, with 0.0095% to 0.013% in the top ten. For these receptors, no antigen is known. Input material: naive CD4+ T cells from blood. These receptors were collected from a woman younger than 35 with type 1 diabetes.

This rearrangement joins TRBV7-8 to TRBJ2-1, with D possibly being TRBD2 (5 bases). Germline CDR1 reads SGHVS; CDR2 reads FQNEAQ. The V gene lost 5 bases and the J gene lost 6 bases, with 17 bases spanning the gap. CDR3 length: 15 residues. The CDR3: CASSLDWAIPNEQFF. The CDR3 coding sequence is TGTGCCAGCAGCCTGGACTGGGCCATACCCAATGAGCAGTTCTTC.

This clone is a singleton in its sample. V is TRBV7-9 and J is TRBJ1-1, with TRBD1 identical over 10 bases. CDR3 length: 14 residues. V shed 4 bases, J shed 5 bases, and the junction held 4 bases outside the gene matches. Per the germline V gene, CDR1 is SEHNR and CDR2 is FQNEAQ (reference sequence). CDR3 nucleotides: TGTGCCAGCAGCTCGGGGACAGGGGTTACTGAAGCTTTCTTT. Amino acid sequence: CASSSGTGVTEAFF.

This clone has only a few counts. The V call is TRBV5-1, the J call TRBJ1-5; 9 positions match TRBD1. The CDR3 runs 15 residues. Germline V lookup: CDR1 SGHRS, CDR2 YFSETQ. With 0 bases clipped from V and 10 bases from J, the junction kept 8 bases outside the gene matches. The CDR3 region has the DNA TGCGCCAGCAGCTTGGCCGACAGGGGGTCGGATCCCCAGCATTTT. Translation gives CASSLADRGSDPQHF.

This clone was counted between two and nine times. V is TRBV11-2 and J is TRBJ1-4; TRBD1 might be the D (6 bases). Germline assignment: CDR1 SGHAT and CDR2 FQNNGV. The CDR3 covers 18 residues. Trimming took off 5 bases at V and 0 bases at J, with 19 bases between the two ends. CDR3 sequence: CASSPRDTFLATNEKLFF. For the CDR3, the DNA is TGTGCCAGCAGCCCCCGGGACACTTTCCTTGCAACTAATGAAAAACTGTTTTTT.

This clone showed up just a few times. The V and J genes are TRBV7-8 and TRBJ1-4; TRBD1 is a possible D gene (5 bases). CDR1 SGHVS and CDR2 FQNEAQ come from the germline V gene. The CDR3 spans 15 residues. Trimming took off 2 bases at V and 7 bases at J, with 14 bases between the two ends. This chain's CDR3 is CASSLSTRGGEKLFF. The CDR3 DNA reads as TGTGCCAGCAGCTTATCGACGCGGGGGGGTGAAAAACTGTTTTTT.

The chain uses TRBV9 and TRBJ2-1; 11 bases are shared with TRBD2. Germline loops: CDR1 SGDLS, CDR2 YYNGEE. Trimming cost V 7 bases and J 6 bases; bases outside gene matches: 9. CDR3 length: 15 amino acids. The CDR3 is CASALAGGRSNEQFF. The DNA for the CDR3 is TGTGCCAGCGCCTTAGCGGGAGGGCGTTCCAATGAGCAGTTCTTC.

This clone came up a few times. V is TRBV4-3 and J is TRBJ2-5; tentative D call: TRBD1 (5 bases). CDR3 size: 15 residues. Trimming removed 0 bases from V and 2 bases from J, with 10 bases in between. CDR1 LGHNA and CDR2 YSLEER come from the germline V gene. The CDR3 coding sequence is TGCGCCAGCAGCCAAGATACGACAGCACAAGAGACCCAGTACTTC. Protein product: CASSQDTTAQETQYF.

This clone was counted only a few times. This chain joins TRBV28 and TRBJ2-7; TRBD2 aligns across 13 bases. Germline trimming cut 5 bases from V and 6 bases from J; bases unmatched to any gene: 4. The CDR3 consists of 14 residues. CDR1 MDHEN and CDR2 SYDVKM come from the germline V gene. For the CDR3, the DNA is TGTGCCAGCAGTCAACTAGCGGGAGGGACCGAGCAGTACTTC. Amino acid sequence: CASSQLAGGTEQYF.

This clone was detected a few times. The rearrangement uses TRBV10-3 and TRBJ2-1; 10 nucleotides agree with TRBD2. The germline V gene has CDR1 ENHRY and CDR2 SYGVKD. Unmatched junction bases numbered 6, after V lost 3 bases and J lost 4 bases. The CDR3 has 16 residues. DNA of the CDR3: TGTGCCATCAGTGAAATGGGTAGCGGGGGGTACAATGAGCAGTTCTTC. Amino acids: CAISEMGSGGYNEQFF.

This chain connects TRBV9 to TRBJ2-3, with TRBD2 matching 9 bases. Per the germline V gene, CDR1 is SGDLS and CDR2 is YYNGEE. The CDR3 runs to 16 residues. Germline trimming cut 1 base from V and 5 bases from J; bases unmatched to any gene: 8. In DNA, the CDR3 is TGTGCCAGCAGCGTATCTAGCGGGGCGTTTGGAGATACGCAGTATTTT. Translation gives CASSVSSGAFGDTQYF.

Turning to this clone: Other DNA sequences in the same sample also yield this CDR3. J is TRBJ1-5 and V is TRBV29-1, with TRBD1 as a possible D gene (5 bases). The V end was cut by 6 bases, the J end by 3 bases, with 9 bases between. The CDR3 is 12 amino acids. Germline values: CDR1 SQVTM, CDR2 ANQGSEA. DNA of the CDR3: TGCAGCGTCGGGGGTGACAATCAGCCCCAGCATTTT. Residues: CSVGGDNQPQHF.

This clone was seen more than once but under ten times. The rearrangement links TRBV4-3 to TRBJ2-5, with 11 bases aligning to TRBD2. Losses at the gene ends were 0 bases for V and 7 bases for J; bases not matched to a gene: 13. The germline V gene encodes CDR1 LGHNA and CDR2 YSLEER. This CDR3 contains 18 residues. Here the CDR3 reads CASSQEFPGLAGTGTQYF. CDR3 DNA: TGCGCCAGCAGCCAAGAGTTCCCAGGACTAGCGGGCACAGGGACCCAGTACTTC.

V gene TRBV5-1 combines with J gene TRBJ1-2; TRBD1 agrees at 12 bases. With 4 bases clipped from V and 4 bases from J, the junction kept 2 bases outside the gene matches. CDR3 length: 14 residues. The germline CDR1 and CDR2 sequences are SGHRS and YFSETQ. The CDR3 loop is CASSGTGGAYGYTF. The CDR3 nucleotides are TGCGCCAGCAGCGGGACAGGGGGCGCCTATGGCTACACCTTC.

The J gene is TRBJ2-5, the V gene TRBV9; D might be TRBD1 (5 bases). Trimming stripped 0 bases from V and 5 bases from J, with 17 bases between. Germline CDR1 reads SGDLS; CDR2 reads YYNGEE. CDR3 length: 16 amino acids. For the CDR3, the DNA is TGTGCCAGCAGCGTAGGAGGTGGGGCCTCCCGGGAGACCCAGTACTTC. This gives the protein CASSVGGGASRETQYF.

There are a few counts of this clone. The chain employs TRBV18 and TRBJ1-2, with 8 bases lining up with TRBD1. J gave up 8 bases and V 3 bases, and 5 bases lay outside the gene matches. Germline-derived CDR1 and CDR2 are KGHSH and LQKENI. The CDR3 runs 13 residues. CDR3 sequence reads: CASSPDRVRGYTF. The CDR3 DNA sequence: TGTGCCAGCTCACCGGACAGGGTGAGGGGCTACACCTTC.

V gene TRBV9 combines with J gene TRBJ1-2; 10 positions match TRBD1. The CDR3 spans 13 residues. The germline CDR1 and CDR2 sequences are SGDLS and YYNGEE. V shed 3 bases, J shed 6 bases, and the junction held 2 bases outside the gene matches. CDR3 DNA: TGTGCCAGCAGCGGCGGACAGGGGGATGGCTACACCTTC. Its translation is CASSGGQGDGYTF.

The chain combines TRBV5-1 with TRBJ2-1; 7 bases match TRBD2. Germline lookup yields CDR1 SGHRS and CDR2 YFSETQ. The CDR3 runs to 20 residues. The ends lost 5 bases at V and 0 bases at J; junction bases unmatched: 20. CDR3 in amino acids: CASRVRAGAPITSSYNEQFF. CDR3 DNA: TGCGCCAGCAGAGTCCGGGCGGGAGCACCAATAACAAGCTCCTACAATGAGCAGTTCTTC.

J is TRBJ2-2 and V is TRBV5-4; possibly TRBD2 for D (6 bases). Between the trimmed V and J ends, which lost 6 bases and 1 base, there was a span of 13 bases. CDR1 and CDR2 from the germline V gene are SGHNT and YYREEE (reference sequence). The CDR3 covers 15 residues. CDR3 in amino acids: CASTRLGGNTGELFF. The DNA for the CDR3 is TGTGCCAGCACCCGATTGGGAGGGAACACCGGGGAGCTGTTTTTT.

The sample holds a few counts of this clone. The chain recombines TRBV4-1 with TRBJ2-7; D is unclear. Trimming took 2 bases from V and 5 from J, leaving 10 bases between them. Germline lookup yields CDR1 MGHRA and CDR2 YSYEKL. The CDR3 runs to 13 residues. The CDR3 DNA is TGCGCCAGCAGCCAAAGATTCGAGGACGAGCAGTACTTC. Its translation is CASSQRFEDEQYF.

This clone has more than one count but fewer than ten. The V gene is TRBV5-4, the J gene TRBJ2-5; 10 bases align to TRBD2. The length of the CDR3 is 16 residues. The V segment lost 3 bases and the J segment 6 bases; nucleotides outside the gene matches: 11. Germline CDR1 reads SGHNT; CDR2 reads YYREEE (reference sequence). The CDR3: CASSSAVASGGQTQYF. The CDR3 DNA follows: TGTGCCAGCAGCTCTGCAGTAGCTAGCGGGGGACAGACCCAGTACTTC.

This clone was seen a handful of times. The chain uses TRBV7-9 and TRBJ2-2, with 7 bases aligning to TRBD2. The CDR3 runs 14 residues. V gave up 5 bases and J gave up 4 bases; unmatched junction bases: 4. Germline V gene sequence: CDR1 SEHNR, CDR2 FQNEAQ (reference sequence). The chain's CDR3 is CASSPGGSTGELFF. For the CDR3, the DNA is TGTGCCAGCAGCCCCGGGGGGAGCACCGGGGAGCTGTTTTTT.

A few counts support this clone. The rearrangement uses TRBV5-4 and TRBJ2-3; D unclear. The V gene lost 2 bases and the J gene lost 0 bases, with 7 bases spanning the gap. Germline V gene lookup returns CDR1 SGHNT and CDR2 YYREEE (reference sequence). CDR3 length: 14 residues. In DNA form, the CDR3 reads TGTGCCAGCAGCTTTGTAGCCAGCACAGATACGCAGTATTTT. Its translation: CASSFVASTDTQYF.

The chain carries TRBV5-4 and TRBJ2-4; D remains unclear. V was shortened by 4 bases and J by 8 bases, with 13 bases between the two germline ends. The CDR3 is 13 amino acids. Germline V gene lookup returns CDR1 SGHNT and CDR2 YYREEE (reference sequence). CDR3 sequence: CASSGRGADIQYF. The CDR3 nucleotides read TGTGCCAGCAGCGGAAGAGGCGCGGACATTCAGTACTTC.